The source of this T cell receptor (beta chain) is a study of T cells in Graves' hyperthyroidism and ophthalmopathy. Germline V lookup: CDR1 SEHNR, CDR2 FQNEAQ (reference sequence). V was trimmed by 1 base and J by 6 bases, leaving 9 bases between them. The CDR3 is made up of 13 amino acids. RNA transcripts served as the template for amplifying TCR beta CDR3 regions. A first-round RT-PCR of the TCR CDR3 used the HTBI primer set. TCRdb passed the multiplex PCR reads through MiXCR, listing each CDR3 protein once. The profile covers 550,000 to 700,000 distinct CDR3 sequences, with about 43% appearing a single time and around a fifth taken by the ten largest.

The chain carries TRBV7-9 and TRBJ1-2, with D unresolved. Input material: peripheral blood or thyroid tissue (not recorded which). This TCR was sampled from an adult woman with Graves' disease, either hyperthyroidism or ophthalmopathy (not recorded which). The chain's CDR3 is CASSLDPADGYTF. In DNA form, the CDR3 reads TGTGCCAGCAGCTTAGACCCCGCGGATGGCTACACCTTC.